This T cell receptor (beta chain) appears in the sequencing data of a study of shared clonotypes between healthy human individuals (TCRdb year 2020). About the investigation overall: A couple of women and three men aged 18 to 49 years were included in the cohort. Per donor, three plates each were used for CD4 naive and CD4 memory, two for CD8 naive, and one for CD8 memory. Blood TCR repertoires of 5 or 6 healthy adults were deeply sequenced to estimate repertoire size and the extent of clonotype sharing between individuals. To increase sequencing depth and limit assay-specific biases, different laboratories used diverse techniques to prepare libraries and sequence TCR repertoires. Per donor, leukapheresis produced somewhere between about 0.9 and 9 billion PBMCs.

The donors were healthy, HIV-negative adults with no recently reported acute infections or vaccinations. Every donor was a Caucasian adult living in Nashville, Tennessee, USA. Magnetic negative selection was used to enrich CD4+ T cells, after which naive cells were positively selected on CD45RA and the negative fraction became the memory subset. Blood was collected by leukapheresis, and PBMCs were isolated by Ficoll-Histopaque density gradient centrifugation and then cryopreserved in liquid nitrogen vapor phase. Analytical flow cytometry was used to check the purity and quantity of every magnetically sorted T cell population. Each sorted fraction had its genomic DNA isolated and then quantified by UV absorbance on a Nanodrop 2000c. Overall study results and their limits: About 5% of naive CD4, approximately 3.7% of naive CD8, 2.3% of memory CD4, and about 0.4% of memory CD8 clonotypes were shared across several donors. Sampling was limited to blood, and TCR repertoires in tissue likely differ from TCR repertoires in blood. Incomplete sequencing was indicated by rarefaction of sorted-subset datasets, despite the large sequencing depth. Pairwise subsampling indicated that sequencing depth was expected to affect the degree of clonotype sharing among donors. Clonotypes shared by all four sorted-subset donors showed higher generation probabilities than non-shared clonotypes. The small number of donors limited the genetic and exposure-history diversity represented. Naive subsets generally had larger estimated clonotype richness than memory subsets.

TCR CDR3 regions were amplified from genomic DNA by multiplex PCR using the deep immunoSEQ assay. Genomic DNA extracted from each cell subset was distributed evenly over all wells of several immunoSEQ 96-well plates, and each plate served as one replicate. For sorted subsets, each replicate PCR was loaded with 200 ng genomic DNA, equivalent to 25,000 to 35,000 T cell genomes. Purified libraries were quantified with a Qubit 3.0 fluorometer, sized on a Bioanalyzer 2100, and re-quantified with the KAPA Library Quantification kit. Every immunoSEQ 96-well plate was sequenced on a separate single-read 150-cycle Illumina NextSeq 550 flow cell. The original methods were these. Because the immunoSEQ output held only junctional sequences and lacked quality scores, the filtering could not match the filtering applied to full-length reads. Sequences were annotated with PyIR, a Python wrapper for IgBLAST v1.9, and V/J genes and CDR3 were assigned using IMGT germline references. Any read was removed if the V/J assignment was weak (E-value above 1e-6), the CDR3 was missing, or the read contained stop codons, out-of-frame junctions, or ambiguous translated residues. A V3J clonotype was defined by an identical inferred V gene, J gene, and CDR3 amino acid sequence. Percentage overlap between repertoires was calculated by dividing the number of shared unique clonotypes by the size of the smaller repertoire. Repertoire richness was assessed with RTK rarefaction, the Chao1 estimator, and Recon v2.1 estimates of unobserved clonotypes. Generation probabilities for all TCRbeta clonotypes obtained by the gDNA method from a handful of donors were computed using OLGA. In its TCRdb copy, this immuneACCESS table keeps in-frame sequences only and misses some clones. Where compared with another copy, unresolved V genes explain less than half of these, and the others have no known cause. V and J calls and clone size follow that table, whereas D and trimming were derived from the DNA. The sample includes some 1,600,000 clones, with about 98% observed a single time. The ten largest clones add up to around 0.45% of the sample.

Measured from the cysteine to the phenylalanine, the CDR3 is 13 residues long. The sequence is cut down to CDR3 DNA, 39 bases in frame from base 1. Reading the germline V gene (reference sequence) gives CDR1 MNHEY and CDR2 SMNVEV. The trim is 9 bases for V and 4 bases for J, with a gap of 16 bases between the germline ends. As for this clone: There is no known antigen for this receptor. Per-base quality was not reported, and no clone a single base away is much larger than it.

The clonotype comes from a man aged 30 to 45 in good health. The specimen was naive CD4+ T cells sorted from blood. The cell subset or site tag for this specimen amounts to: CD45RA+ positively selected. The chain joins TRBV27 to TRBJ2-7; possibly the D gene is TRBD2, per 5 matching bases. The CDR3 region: CASGKGGYYEQYF. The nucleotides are TGTGCCAGTGGAAAAGGAGGCTATTACGAGCAGTACTTC.